Listed below are T cell receptor beta chains from one sample, sequenced in a study of blood T cell repertoires in COVID-19. The data were produced by immunoSEQ multiplex PCR, yet TCRdb's version contains in-frame clones alone and is incomplete. The profile covers hundreds of thousands of clones, with around nine tenths appearing a single time and over 1.1% taken by the ten largest. The sequenced sample consisted of peripheral blood. All receptors derive from a man older than 75 with acute or convalescent COVID-19. Both conserved end residues are part of each CDR3. The D gene is left open where the match is weak. Some rows mark clone size as missing; the rest say once, few, many or name a class of expanded clone.

17 | . | TRBJ1-1 | TRBV4-2 | . | TGTGCCAGCAGCCCCCACGGGGGGGGGCTTATGAACACTGAAGCTTTCTTT | CASSPHGGGLMNTEAFF
19 | . | TRBJ1-2 | TRBV5-1 | TRBD1 | TGCGCCAGCAGCTTGGTAGGAGGGACAGGCCTCAGCCCTAACTATGGCTACACCTTC | CASSLVGGTGLSPNYGYTF
16 | . | TRBJ2-2 | TRBV5-5 | TRBD2 | TGTGCCAGCAGCTTGGGTCTAGCGGGGGGCACCGGGGAGCTGTTTTTT | CASSLGLAGGTGELFF
14 | . | TRBJ1-5 | TRBV7-8 | . | TGTGCCAGCAGCCCCTTTAGCAGCAATCAGCCCCAGCATTTT | CASSPFSSNQPQHF
13 | . | TRBJ1-5 | TRBV4-1 | . | TGCGCCAGCAGTCAGGCGGGGGATCAGCCCCAGCATTTT | CASSQAGDQPQHF
13 | . | TRBJ1-1 | TRBV7-3 | . | TGTGCCAGCAGCTTAAGTGGGCAGTTTGAAGCTTTCTTT | CASSLSGQFEAFF
14 | . | TRBJ2-5 | TRBV5-1 | TRBD1 | TGCGCCAGCAGCCACGGGACAGGGGACGAGACCCAGTACTTC | CASSHGTGDETQYF
17 | . | TRBJ2-7 | TRBV9 | TRBD1 | TGTGCCAGCAGCGTAGGTCTCCCCGGGACAGCTTCCTACGAGCAGTACTTC | CASSVGLPGTASYEQYF
14 | . | TRBJ2-2 | TRBV27 | . | TGTGCCAGCAGTTACCTCTCGAGCACCGGGGAGCTGTTTTTT | CASSYLSSTGELFF
13 | few | TRBJ2-1 | TRBV7-3 | . | TGTGCCAGCAGCTCCGGAACGGGCAATGAGCAGTTCTTC | CASSSGTGNEQFF
14 | . | TRBJ2-5 | TRBV5-1 | . | TGCGCCAGCAGCCCTCGACAGGACCAAGAGACCCAGTACTTC | CASSPRQDQETQYF
14 | . | TRBJ2-7 | TRBV7-8 | . | TGTGCCAGCAGCCCCCGCAGCCGACAATACGAGCAGTACTTC | CASSPRSRQYEQYF
14 | . | TRBJ1-1 | TRBV11-2 | . | TGTGCCAGCAGCTTAGTCTTTAGAAACACTGAAGCTTTCTTT | CASSLVFRNTEAFF
13 | once | TRBJ2-4 | TRBV7-2 | . | TGTGCCAGCAGCGGATCCGGGATAAACATTCAGTACTTC | CASSGSGINIQYF
16 | . | TRBJ1-4 | TRBV6-6 | TRBD1 | TGTGCCAGCAGATTATCGAGGGGGACAGGGAATGAAAAACTGTTTTTT | CASRLSRGTGNEKLFF
16 | . | TRBJ1-6 | TRBV4-3 | TRBD1 | TGCGCCAGCAGCCAAACGACAGGGGCCAGGGATTCACCCCTCCACTTT | CASSQTTGARDSPLHF
14 | . | TRBJ1-4 | TRBV2 | . | TGTGCCAGCAGTGATCGGGTTAATAGTGAAAAACTGTTTTTT | CASSDRVNSEKLFF
14 | . | TRBJ2-1 | TRBV7-3 | . | TGTGCCAGCAGCTCCTCAGGGGCGGGCAATGAGCAGTTCTTC | CASSSSGAGNEQFF
14 | . | TRBJ2-2 | TRBV5-1 | . | TGCGCCAGCAGCTACGGACAGTCCACCGGGGAGCTGTTTTTT | CASSYGQSTGELFF
16 | . | TRBJ1-3 | TRBV5-1 | . | TGCGCCAGCAGCTTGGATACAGGGACGAGTGGAAACACCATATATTTT | CASSLDTGTSGNTIYF
14 | . | TRBJ2-5 | TRBV20-1 | TRBD2 | TGCAGTGCTAGTCCGCGGGAGCGTCGGGAGACCCAGTACTTC | CSASPRERRETQYF
15 | . | TRBJ2-7 | TRBV6-1 | TRBD1 | TGTGCCAGCAGTGACCGGGACAGGGGGCTCTACGAGCAGTACTTC | CASSDRDRGLYEQYF
16 | . | TRBJ2-2 | TRBV24-1 | . | TGTGCCACCAGTGGAACCCTACACAGGGACACCGGGGAGCTGTTTTTT | CATSGTLHRDTGELFF
12 | few | TRBJ1-2 | TRBV5-1 | TRBD1 | TGCGCCAGCGGACAGGCCCCGAATGGCTACACCTTC | CASGQAPNGYTF
13 | many | TRBJ1-1 | TRBV5-1 | . | TGCGCCAGCAGCCGTGACAGGTCCACTGAAGCTTTCTTT | CASSRDRSTEAFF
16 | . | TRBJ2-2 | TRBV7-2 | TRBD1 | TGTGCCAGCGCGAATCATGGGGACAGGGGGACCGGGGAGCTGTTTTTT | CASANHGDRGTGELFF
16 | . | TRBJ1-6 | TRBV3-1/TRBV3-2 | . | TGTGCCAGCAATACACCGGGGACATCGGATAATTCACCCCTCCACTTT | CASNTPGTSDNSPLHF
15 | . | TRBJ2-3 | TRBV18 | . | TGTGCCAGCTCACCAAAGCGGAGGATCGCAGATACGCAGTATTTT | CASSPKRRIADTQYF
14 | . | TRBJ2-3 | TRBV11-3 | TRBD1 | TGTGCCAGCAGCTTAGAGGGACAGACAGATACGCAGTATTTT | CASSLEGQTDTQYF
12 | . | TRBJ2-3 | TRBV18 | . | TGTGCCAGCTCACCCGGTCCAGATACGCAGTATTTT | CASSPGPDTQYF
20 | . | TRBJ1-4 | TRBV5-3 | . | TGTGCCAGAAGCACCGGCGACACCACAGGGATTATTGCAACTAATGAAAAACTGTTTTTT | CARSTGDTTGIIATNEKLFF
15 | . | TRBJ1-3 | TRBV2 | . | TGTGCCAGCAGTGAGCAGTTAAGCTCTGGAAACACCATATATTTT | CASSEQLSSGNTIYF